This is a list of T cell receptor beta chains from one sample in a study of T cell responses to AZD1222 COVID-19 vaccine. Only in-frame clones appear in the TCRdb table, and some are missing; sequencing was by immunoSEQ multiplex PCR. The sample has about 89,000 clones, roughly 90% seen once. Sample: peripheral blood, taken 28 days after the second AZD1222 dose. The receptors were gathered from an adult who received the AZD1222 COVID-19 vaccine. CDR3s include the opening cysteine and the closing phenylalanine or tryptophan. D genes are given only for firm matches. Clone size appears in some rows only: once, few, many, or a class for an expanded clone.

d_gene,v_gene,abundance,j_gene,CDR3nt,CDR3aa
TRBD1,TRBV10-3,-,TRBJ1-2,TGTGCCATCAGCGGCTACCCGAGGGGGCAGGCACCCTATGGCTACACCTTC,CAISGYPRGQAPYGYTF
TRBD1,TRBV27,-,TRBJ1-2,TGTGCCAGCGGTGACAGGGGAGGTGGCTACACCTTC,CASGDRGGGYTF
-,TRBV27,-,TRBJ1-5,TGTGCCAGCAGTTTCCGTCGGAGCAATCAGCCCCAGCATTTT,CASSFRRSNQPQHF
-,TRBV12-3/TRBV12-4,once,TRBJ1-2,TGTGCCAGCAGCGGGGGCAGACACTATGGCTACACCTTC,CASSGGRHYGYTF
-,TRBV4-1,-,TRBJ1-2,TGCGCCAGCAGCCAAGAGAGGACCTATGGCTACACCTTC,CASSQERTYGYTF
-,TRBV7-9,-,TRBJ1-1,TGTGCCAGCAGCTTTGGGACAAAGACTGAAGCTTTCTTT,CASSFGTKTEAFF
-,TRBV4-1,-,TRBJ1-3,TGCGCCAGCAGCCAAGGCACTGGAAACACCATATATTTT,CASSQGTGNTIYF
-,TRBV9,-,TRBJ1-4,TGTGCCAGCAGCGTAGGAGGGTTCGAGGGTGAAAAACTGTTTTTT,CASSVGGFEGEKLFF
-,TRBV10-2,-,TRBJ2-1,TGCGCCAGCAGTGAGAAGCGGAGCTCCTACAATGAGCAGTTCTTC,CASSEKRSSYNEQFF
-,TRBV7-3,-,TRBJ2-3,TGTGCCAGCAGCTCCGGGACAAGCACAGATACGCAGTATTTT,CASSSGTSTDTQYF
-,TRBV11-3,-,TRBJ1-1,TGTGCCAGCAGCTTATTCGGGGGAGGGAACACTGAAGCTTTCTTT,CASSLFGGGNTEAFF
-,TRBV6-2/TRBV6-3,-,TRBJ2-5,TGTGCCAGCAGTTACTCGACAGCGGGAGAGACCCAGTACTTC,CASSYSTAGETQYF
-,TRBV14,-,TRBJ1-2,TGTGCCAGCAGCCGCGGATCGGCCAGGGCCTATGGCTACACCTTC,CASSRGSARAYGYTF
-,TRBV27,once,TRBJ2-7,TGTGCCAGCAGTTTTAGCCAGGGCTTCGGGTACGAGCAGTACTTC,CASSFSQGFGYEQYF
-,TRBV4-1,-,TRBJ2-1,TGCGCCAGCAGCCAAGCCCTGAGGGGGACACGCAATGAGCAGTTCTTC,CASSQALRGTRNEQFF
-,TRBV29-1,-,TRBJ1-1,TGCAGCGCCATATCCAGGGGGAACACTGAAGCTTTCTTT,CSAISRGNTEAFF
TRBD1,TRBV5-1,-,TRBJ1-1,TGCGCCAGCAGCACCGACAGGGGAGAGAGCACTGAAGCTTTCTTT,CASSTDRGESTEAFF
-,TRBV9,once,TRBJ2-7,TGTGCCAGCAGCGTAGGGCTGGGGTTTAGGGAGCAGTACTTC,CASSVGLGFREQYF
TRBD2,TRBV7-3,-,TRBJ2-5,TGTGCCAGCAGCCGAGGGACTAGCGTTGATCAAGAGACCCAGTACTTC,CASSRGTSVDQETQYF
-,TRBV6-1,-,TRBJ2-5,TGTGCCAGCAGTGACGAAGGGAACCCACGGCCCGGGGAGACCCAGTACTTC,CASSDEGNPRPGETQYF
-,TRBV5-1,-,TRBJ1-1,TGCGCCAGCAGCACAGAGGCGGGGCTAATAAAAACTGAAGCTTTCTTT,CASSTEAGLIKTEAFF
-,TRBV10-1,-,TRBJ1-1,TGCGCCAGCAGTCGAGGCTCGAGCGAAGCTTTCTTT,CASSRGSSEAFF
TRBD1,TRBV10-2,-,TRBJ1-3,TGCGCCAGCAGGGACAGGGAAGAGGACACCATATATTTT,CASRDREEDTIYF
-,TRBV27,-,TRBJ2-1,TGTGCCAGCAGTTTATTACTAGGCGGGGTGACAATCTACAATGAGCAGTTCTTC,CASSLLLGGVTIYNEQFF
-,TRBV7-9,-,TRBJ2-3,TGTGCCAGCAGCCCGACGCGGGTTACAGATACGCAGTATTTT,CASSPTRVTDTQYF
-,TRBV11-3,-,TRBJ2-1,TGTGCCAGCGGAGGGGATCGCAATGAGCAGTTCTTC,CASGGDRNEQFF
-,TRBV19,-,TRBJ1-5,TGTGCCAGTACAATGGGCAGGGAATGGGGGGGCAATCAGCCCCAGCATTTT,CASTMGREWGGNQPQHF
-,TRBV2,-,TRBJ1-6,TGTGCCAGCAGTGATGAGAGCTCCTATAATTCACCCCTCCACTTT,CASSDESSYNSPLHF
-,TRBV7-9,-,TRBJ1-5,TGTGCCAGCAGCTTAGGGGGAACAAATCAGCCCCAGCATTTT,CASSLGGTNQPQHF
TRBD1,TRBV6-5,once,TRBJ1-2,TGTGCCAGCAGTCCTGGGACAGGGCTGGGTGGCTACACCTTC,CASSPGTGLGGYTF
TRBD1,TRBV6-2/TRBV6-3,-,TRBJ1-5,TGTGCCAGCAGTATTGGGACAGCCGGACGTCGGGGATCCCAGCATTTT,CASSIGTAGRRGSQHF
-,TRBV7-9,-,TRBJ2-1,TGTGCCAGCAGCTTAGGGGGGTATGAGCAGTTCTTC,CASSLGGYEQFF
-,TRBV28,-,TRBJ1-2,TGTGCCAGCAGTCCTACTCAGAGATACTATGGCTACACCTTC,CASSPTQRYYGYTF
-,TRBV30,-,TRBJ1-4,TGTGCCTGGTCCCTGAGGATTTCAGGGTCAAATGAAAAACTGTTTTTT,CAWSLRISGSNEKLFF
-,TRBV6-5,-,TRBJ1-2,TGTGCCAGCCAGGGGATCGCAGGCGGGGGTGGCTACACCTTC,CASQGIAGGGGYTF
-,TRBV4-3,-,TRBJ1-6,TGCGCCAGCAGCCAAGGGACGGGAAATTCACCCCTCCACTTT,CASSQGTGNSPLHF
TRBD1,TRBV29-1,-,TRBJ1-2,TGCAGCGACAGCCCAGGGGGGGGCTTCTATGGCTACACCTTC,CSDSPGGGFYGYTF
-,TRBV25-1,-,TRBJ2-1,TGTGCCAGCAGTTTCGTTGAGCAGTTCTTC,CASSFVEQFF
-,TRBV18,-,TRBJ1-5,TGTGCCAGCTCACCGGCCGGGCTCAATCAGCCCCAGCATTTT,CASSPAGLNQPQHF
-,TRBV3-1/TRBV3-2,-,TRBJ2-3,TGTGCCAGCAGCCACAGACAGGACCTCACAGATACGCAGTATTTT,CASSHRQDLTDTQYF
-,TRBV11-2,-,TRBJ2-1,TGTGCCAGTACGCCGCAGAGCCCCTACAATGAGCAGTTCTTC,CASTPQSPYNEQFF
-,TRBV28,few,TRBJ2-4,TGTGCCAGCAGTTTTAGACACTTAGCCAAAAACATTCAGTACTTC,CASSFRHLAKNIQYF
-,TRBV30,-,TRBJ1-1,TGTGCCTGGGATACAGGCAACACTGAAGCTTTCTTT,CAWDTGNTEAFF
-,TRBV4-1,-,TRBJ1-2,TGCGCCAGCAGCTCGGTTGGGGGTAACTATGGCTACACCTTC,CASSSVGGNYGYTF
TRBD1,TRBV15,-,TRBJ1-6,TGTGCCACCAGCAGGGGGGACAGGGCCTCAAATTCACCCCTCCACTTT,CATSRGDRASNSPLHF
-,TRBV2,-,TRBJ1-6,TGTGCCAGCAGTGATTCAGGGATCAATTCACCCCTCCACTTT,CASSDSGINSPLHF
-,TRBV28,-,TRBJ2-1,TGTGCCAGCAGCGGGGCGGGGACAGCAAACAATGAGCAGTTCTTC,CASSGAGTANNEQFF
-,TRBV6-5,-,TRBJ1-1,TGTGCCAGCAGTTACACCCTATGGGGGAACACTGAAGCTTTCTTT,CASSYTLWGNTEAFF
TRBD2,TRBV25-1,-,TRBJ2-3,TGTGCCAGCCGTACTAGCGGGAGTGTCTCTAGCACAGATACGCAGTATTTT,CASRTSGSVSSTDTQYF
-,TRBV19,-,TRBJ1-5,TGTGCCAGTACAGTAGACCCAGATCAGCCCCAGCATTTT,CASTVDPDQPQHF